The present T cell receptor (beta chain) was sequenced within a study of T-cell memory formation after mild COVID-19. The CDR3 contains 16 residues. The V and J ends lost 4 bases and 2 bases, in that order; junction bases with no gene match: 11. The germline gives CDR1 MGHRA, CDR2 YSYEKL. TCRdb itself ran the 5' RACE reads through MiXCR, one entry per CDR3 protein. In the table there are about 140,000 distinct CDR3 sequences, around 15% of which are singletons. The genes are TRBV4-1 and TRBJ2-7; 7 nucleotides line up with TRBD2. Sample: PBMCs or a T cell subset sorted from them (not recorded which). The TCR originated in an adult woman who had mild COVID-19 (a few samples of this study predate the infection). Cell type and time point are not known. CDR3 bases: TGCGCCAGCAGCCTAGTCTGGGGAGGGGCCGCCTACGAGCAGTACTTC. Protein: CASSLVWGGAAYEQYF.